The next 19 T cell receptor beta chains were all read from a single sample in a study of blood T cell repertoires in COVID-19 (dated by TCRdb to about 2020). The library was made by the immunoSEQ multiplex PCR assay. TCRdb carries this immuneACCESS record with in-frame sequences only. Its versions omit some clonotypes, under half of them owing to an unresolved V gene in the studies checked, with the rest unexplained. The sample table contains a few hundred thousand clones; only one count was recorded for around 86% of them. The leading ten clones occupy under 9% of the sample. Material for sequencing was peripheral blood. The receptors were sampled from a woman in her seventies with active or convalescent COVID-19.

Of note for this clone: Other DNA sequences in this specimen translate into the identical CDR3. The chain links TRBV6-5 to TRBJ1-1; a possible D gene is TRBD1 (5 bases). This CDR3 contains 14 residues. V lost 0 bases and J lost 3, with 8 bases in between. Germline V lookup: CDR1 MNHEY, CDR2 SVGAGI. CDR3 DNA: TGTGCCAGCAGTTACTCCGGGGGAGACACTGAAGCTTTCTTT. This encodes CASSYSGGDTEAFF.

The V gene is TRBV9, the J gene TRBJ1-2; D possibly corresponds to TRBD1 (5 bases). V was clipped by 4 bases and J by 7 bases, with 17 bases between them. The germline gives CDR1 SGDLS, CDR2 YYNGEE. This CDR3 spans 14 amino acids. Written as DNA, the CDR3 is TGTGCCAGCAGCCCTAAAGACAGTCAGTTTGGCTACACCTTC. Amino acid sequence: CASSPKDSQFGYTF.

The V and J genes are TRBV6-6 and TRBJ2-5, with D possibly being TRBD2 (5 bases). Per germline, CDR1 MNHNY and CDR2 SVGAGI (reference sequence). This CDR3 has 16 amino acids. Between the trimmed V and J ends, which lost 2 bases and 5 bases, there was a span of 18 bases. DNA of the CDR3: TGTGCCAGCAGTTACCGGAGTAAGGGCCGCGGGGAGACCCAGTACTTC. It is translated as CASSYRSKGRGETQYF.

The CDR3 loop is CASNRQGTYEQYF. In DNA, the CDR3 is TGTGCCAGCAACAGACAGGGCACCTACGAGCAGTACTTC. The chain links TRBV6-5 to TRBJ2-7; 7 bases line up with TRBD1. Germline trimming cut 7 bases from V and 2 bases from J; bases unmatched to any gene: 5. The CDR3 has 13 residues. Per germline, CDR1 MNHEY and CDR2 SVGAGI.

The chain couples TRBV5-4 to TRBJ1-1; no definite D call. V dropped 4 bases and J dropped 0 bases, with 16 bases sitting between them. This CDR3 spans 16 amino acids. Germline loops: CDR1 SGHNT, CDR2 YYREEE (reference sequence). The CDR3 nucleotides read TGTGCCAGCAGCCCCCCAAATCTGGGCCTGAACACTGAAGCTTTCTTT. Residues: CASSPPNLGLNTEAFF.

In this sample, this clone turned up once. V gene TRBV19 combines with J gene TRBJ2-2; 8 bases agree with TRBD1. From germline, CDR1 is LNHDA and CDR2 SQIVND (reference sequence). The V and J ends lost 3 bases and 6 bases, in that order; junction bases with no gene match: 9. The CDR3 runs 16 residues. The CDR3 coding sequence is TGTGCCAGTAGTATTCGTGGACAGGGAAGGGCCGGGGAGCTGTTTTTT. The encoded protein is CASSIRGQGRAGELFF. Complete variable domain (other parts from reference TRBV19 and TRBJ2-2): DGGITQSPKYLFRKEGQNVTLSCEQNLNHDAMYWYRQDPGQGLRLIYYSQIVNDFQKGDIAEGYSVSREKKESFPLTVTSAQKNPTAFYLCASSIRGQGRAGELFFGEGSRLTVL.

This chain connects TRBV29-1 to TRBJ1-1; D gene uncertain. The CDR3 spans 11 residues. V lost 0 bases, J lost 6 bases, and 5 bases lay in between. Per the germline V gene, CDR1 is SQVTM and CDR2 is ANQGSEA. The CDR3 protein is CSVEDTAEAFF. CDR3 coding DNA: TGCAGCGTTGAAGACACAGCTGAAGCTTTCTTT.

J is TRBJ2-1 and V is TRBV7-2; D unresolved. The germline gives CDR1 SGHTA, CDR2 FQGNSA. This CDR3 spans 16 amino acids. V was trimmed by 4 bases and J by 0 bases, leaving 13 bases between them. In DNA, the CDR3 is TGTGCCAGCAGCTCAGAGGCATCGAGCTCCTACAATGAGCAGTTCTTC. This encodes CASSSEASSSYNEQFF.

V gene TRBV27 combines with J gene TRBJ1-5; D call uncertain. The CDR3 length is 14 residues. Per the germline V gene, CDR1 is MNHEY and CDR2 is SMNVEV (reference sequence). Deletions cut 2 bases from V and 2 bases from J, with 7 bases between. The CDR3 spells CASSLIRGNQPQHF. In DNA, the CDR3 is TGTGCCAGCAGTTTAATCCGAGGCAATCAGCCCCAGCATTTT.

This sequence joins TRBV19 and TRBJ1-1; no reliable D call. V lost 6 bases and J lost 1, with 9 bases in between. Germline V gene sequence: CDR1 LNHDA, CDR2 SQIVND (reference sequence). This CDR3 is built from 13 residues. The CDR3 DNA follows: TGTGCCAGTAGGCCCAGAGGGAACACTGAAGCTTTCTTT. Encoded protein: CASRPRGNTEAFF. The full variable domain, in which reference TRBV19 and TRBJ1-1 provide the parts outside the CDR3, is DGGITQSPKYLFRKEGQNVTLSCEQNLNHDAMYWYRQDPGQGLRLIYYSQIVNDFQKGDIAEGYSVSREKKESFPLTVTSAQKNPTAFYLCASRPRGNTEAFFGQGTRLTVV.

V gene TRBV5-1 combines with J gene TRBJ2-7, with 7 nucleotides matching TRBD2. V lost 4 bases to trimming and J lost 2 bases; unmatched junction nucleotides: 9. CDR1 is SGHRS and CDR2 is YFSETQ in the germline V gene. There are 15 residues in the CDR3. CDR3 coding DNA: TGCGCCAGCAGCCGGGGAGGGCAGCAAACCTACGAGCAGTACTTC. Its protein is CASSRGGQQTYEQYF.

Only one count was recorded for this clone. This chain links TRBV10-3 with TRBJ2-3, with D unclear. This CDR3 has 13 residues. Germline V lookup: CDR1 ENHRY, CDR2 SYGVKD. V lost 10 bases, J lost 2 bases, and 13 bases lay in between. The CDR3, as DNA: TGTGCCACTTGCGACCAGGCCACAGATACGCAGTATTTT. This sequence encodes CATCDQATDTQYF.

Written as DNA, the CDR3 is TGTGCCAGCACCCCGGGACAGGGTAATTCACCCCTCCACTTT. Translating it yields CASTPGQGNSPLHF. This chain connects TRBV6-5 to TRBJ1-6, with 9 bases identical to TRBD1. The V gene's germline CDR1 is MNHEY and CDR2 SVGAGI. The CDR3 spans 14 residues. The trim removed 7 bases at V and 6 bases at J, leaving 4 bases unmatched.

The chain employs TRBV27 and TRBJ1-1, with TRBD1 matching 7 bases. The germline gives CDR1 MNHEY, CDR2 SMNVEV (reference sequence). The CDR3 runs 17 residues. V lost 6 bases and J lost 6; bases outside the gene matches: 19. This CDR3 is CASSSPGNRGKISEAFF. The CDR3 nucleotides read TGTGCCAGCAGCTCACCTGGGAACAGGGGCAAGATATCTGAAGCTTTCTTT.

This clone has more than one count but fewer than ten. The chain uses TRBV6-2 or TRBV6-3 and TRBJ2-7; TRBD2 might be the D (5 bases). Germline lookup yields CDR1 MNHEY and CDR2 SVGEGT. CDR3 length: 13 residues. The V gene lost 5 bases and the J gene lost 6 bases, with 14 bases spanning the gap. The CDR3 DNA is TGTGCCAGCAGTCCCTCTCTAGCAGGCGAGCAGTACTTC. It yields the protein CASSPSLAGEQYF.

The genes are TRBV11-3 and TRBJ2-1; perhaps TRBD2 as D (7 bases). Per the germline V gene, CDR1 is SGHNT and CDR2 is YENEEA. The CDR3 is 18 amino acids. V dropped 5 bases and J dropped 2 bases, with 22 bases sitting between them. In DNA form, the CDR3 reads TGTGCCAGCAGCACAACCTTCAAGGGGGGGTCCCCCTACAATGAGCAGTTCTTC. Residues: CASSTTFKGGSPYNEQFF.

This chain joins TRBV27 and TRBJ1-3, with D perhaps matching TRBD1 (6 bases). The CDR3 is 14 residues long. Per germline, CDR1 MNHEY and CDR2 SMNVEV (reference sequence). Trimming took 6 bases from V and 2 from J, leaving 11 bases between them. The CDR3 region is CASRDRSAGNTIYF. CDR3 DNA: TGTGCCAGCAGAGACAGGAGCGCTGGAAACACCATATATTTT.

A single count supports this clone. This chain connects TRBV19 to TRBJ1-3; 9 bases are a match to TRBD1. V lost 3 bases to trimming and J lost 3 bases; unmatched junction nucleotides: 6. The germline gives CDR1 LNHDA, CDR2 SQIVND (reference sequence). This CDR3 has 16 residues. The CDR3 nucleotides read TGTGCCAGTAGTATCGCCGGGACAGGGTTTGGAAACACCATATATTTT. It specifies CASSIAGTGFGNTIYF. Filled out from reference TRBV19 and TRBJ1-3, the complete variable domain reads DGGITQSPKYLFRKEGQNVTLSCEQNLNHDAMYWYRQDPGQGLRLIYYSQIVNDFQKGDIAEGYSVSREKKESFPLTVTSAQKNPTAFYLCASSIAGTGFGNTIYFGEGSWLTVV.

The chain joins TRBV6-5 to TRBJ2-1; TRBD1 matches at 8 bases. Germline V gives CDR1 MNHEY, CDR2 SVGAGI. This CDR3 has 13 amino acids. V lost 6 bases to trimming and J lost 6 bases; unmatched junction nucleotides: 4. For the CDR3, the DNA is TGTGCCAGCAGCAGACAGGGGATCAATGAGCAGTTCTTC. It translates to CASSRQGINEQFF.